These 7 T cell receptor beta chains originate from one sample sequenced in a study of blood T cell repertoires in COVID-19. The assay was immunoSEQ multiplex PCR, and TCRdb's table has in-frame clones only and misses some. The sample has tens of thousands of clones; 75% to 90% are singletons. Sequenced: peripheral blood. Receptor source: a woman aged 65 to 85 with acute or convalescent COVID-19.

The gene calls are TRBV7-9 and TRBJ1-2, with TRBD1 identical over 7 bases. Trimming took 0 bases from V and 4 from J; bases not matched to a gene: 5. Germline CDR1 reads SEHNR; CDR2 reads FQNEAQ (reference sequence). CDR3 length: 15 residues. DNA of the CDR3: TGTGCCAGCAGCTTAGCGCAGGGGGGTGTCTATGGCTACACCTTC. Its translation: CASSLAQGGVYGYTF.

Concerning this clone: Relative to the germline gene, one junction end is altered; a read error may explain this. Other DNA sequences in this sample translate to the same CDR3. The chain recombines TRBV3-1 (or the pseudogene TRBV3-2) with TRBJ1-4; no firm D call. The CDR3 is 15 residues long. In germline, CDR1 is LGHDT, CDR2 YNNKEL (reference sequence). The CDR3 nucleotides are TGTGCTAGCAGCCAAGACCGGGTTTCTAATGAAAAACTGTTTTTT. This sequence encodes CASSQDRVSNEKLFF.

CDR3 sequence: CASSLSANYNEQFF. Here the CDR3 DNA reads TGCGCCAGCAGCTTGTCAGCGAACTACAATGAGCAGTTCTTC. This chain links TRBV5-1 with TRBJ2-1, with no clear D. Looked up from germline, CDR1 is SGHRS and CDR2 is YFSETQ. Trimming took 1 base from V and 3 from J, leaving 8 bases between them. The CDR3 sequence is 14 residues long.

The chain uses TRBV9 and TRBJ1-3; D may be TRBD1 (6 bases). V was cut by 3 bases and J by 0 bases, with 10 bases left in between. This CDR3 spans 15 amino acids. Germline values: CDR1 SGDLS, CDR2 YYNGEE. This CDR3 is CASSATGVSGNTIYF. The CDR3 DNA reads TGTGCCAGCAGCGCGACAGGTGTCTCTGGAAACACCATATATTTT.

This chain uses TRBV5-6 with TRBJ2-7; TRBD1 matches at 11 bases. CDR3 length: 14 residues. Germline V gene data show CDR1 as SGHDT and CDR2 as YYEEEE. The V segment lost 5 bases and the J segment 2 bases; nucleotides outside the gene matches: 3. The CDR3 sequence: CASRRTGGPYEQYF. The CDR3 DNA reads TGTGCCAGCAGACGGACAGGGGGCCCCTACGAGCAGTACTTC.

The chain combines TRBV3-1 (or the pseudogene TRBV3-2) with TRBJ1-2; D is perhaps TRBD1 (6 bases). The CDR3 extends over 13 amino acids. Trimming stripped 3 bases from V and 6 bases from J, with 11 bases between. From germline, CDR1 is LGHDT and CDR2 YNNKEL (reference sequence). The CDR3 nucleotides read TGTGCCAGCAGCCATCAGGGGAGGGATGGCTACACCTTC. The encoded protein is CASSHQGRDGYTF.

The J gene is TRBJ2-2, the V gene TRBV19; the match to TRBD2 covers 7 bases. This CDR3 region has 17 residues. The junction had 17 bases not matched to a gene; V was cut back by 7 bases and J by 6 bases. Looked up from germline, CDR1 is LNHDA and CDR2 is SQIVND (reference sequence). CDR3 DNA: TGTGCCAGTATTGGAGAGGGAGGGCCATTCATCCCCGGGGAGCTGTTTTTT. Translation gives CASIGEGGPFIPGELFF.